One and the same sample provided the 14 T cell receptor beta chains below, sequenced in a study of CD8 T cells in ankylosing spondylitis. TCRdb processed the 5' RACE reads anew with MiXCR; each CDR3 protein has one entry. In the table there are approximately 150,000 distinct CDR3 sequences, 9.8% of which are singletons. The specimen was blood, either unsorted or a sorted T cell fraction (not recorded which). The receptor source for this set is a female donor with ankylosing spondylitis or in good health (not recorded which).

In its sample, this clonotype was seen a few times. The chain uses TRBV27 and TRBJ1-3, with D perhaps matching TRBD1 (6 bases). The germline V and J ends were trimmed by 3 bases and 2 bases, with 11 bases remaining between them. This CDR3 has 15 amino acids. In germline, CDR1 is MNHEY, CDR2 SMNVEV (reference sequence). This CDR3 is CASSLGGGAGNTIYF. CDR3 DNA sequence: TGTGCCAGCAGTTTGGGAGGGGGAGCTGGAAACACCATATATTTT.

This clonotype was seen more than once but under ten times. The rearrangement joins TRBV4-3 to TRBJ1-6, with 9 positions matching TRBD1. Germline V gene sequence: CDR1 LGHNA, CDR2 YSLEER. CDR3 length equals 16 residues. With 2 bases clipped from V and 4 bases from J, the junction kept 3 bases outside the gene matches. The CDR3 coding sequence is TGCGCCAGCAGCCAACTGACAGGGGGGTATAATTCACCCCTCCACTTT. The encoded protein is CASSQLTGGYNSPLHF.

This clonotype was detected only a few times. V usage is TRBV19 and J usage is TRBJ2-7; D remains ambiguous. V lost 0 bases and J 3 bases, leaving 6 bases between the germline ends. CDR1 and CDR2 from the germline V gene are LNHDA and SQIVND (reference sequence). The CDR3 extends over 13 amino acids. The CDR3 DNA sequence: TGTGCCAGTAGTATAGATCTAGACTACGAGCAGTACTTC. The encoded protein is CASSIDLDYEQYF.

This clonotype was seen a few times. CDR3 coding DNA: TGTGCCAGCAGTTTTGGGACAGGAGAATACGAGCAGTACTTC. Translation: CASSFGTGEYEQYF. The chain is built from TRBV27 and TRBJ2-7; the match to TRBD1 covers 8 bases. From germline, CDR1 is MNHEY and CDR2 SMNVEV (reference sequence). V was pared by 3 bases and J by 4 bases, with 5 bases of the junction left unmatched. CDR3 length: 14 amino acids.

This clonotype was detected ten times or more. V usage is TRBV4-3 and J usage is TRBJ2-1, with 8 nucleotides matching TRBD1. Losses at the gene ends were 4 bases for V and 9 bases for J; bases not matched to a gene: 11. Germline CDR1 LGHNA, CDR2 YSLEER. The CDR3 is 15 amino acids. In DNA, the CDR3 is TGCGCCAGCAGCCGACAGGGGTATAGGGCGAGTGAGCAGTTCTTC. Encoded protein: CASSRQGYRASEQFF.

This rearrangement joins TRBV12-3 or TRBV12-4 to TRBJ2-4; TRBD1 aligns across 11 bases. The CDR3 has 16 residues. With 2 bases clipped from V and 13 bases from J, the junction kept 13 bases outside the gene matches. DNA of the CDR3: TGTGCCAGCAGTTTACCACCGGGACAGGGGGTGTCTCGCCAGTACTTC. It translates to CASSLPPGQGVSRQYF.

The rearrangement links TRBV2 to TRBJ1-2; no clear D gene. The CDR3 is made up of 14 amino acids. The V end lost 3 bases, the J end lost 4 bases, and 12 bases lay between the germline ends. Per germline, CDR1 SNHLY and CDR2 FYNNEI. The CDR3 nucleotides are TGTGCCAGCAGTGAGTGGGTGGGGATCTATGGCTACACCTTC. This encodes CASSEWVGIYGYTF.

CDR3 coding DNA: TGTGCCAGCAGCTGGCCGTTGGGCGAGCAGTACTTC. Translated: CASSWPLGEQYF. The genes are TRBV4-2 and TRBJ2-7; D not resolved. The CDR3 is 12 amino acids. Trimming pared 5 bases from V and 6 bases from J, leaving 11 bases between. Germline-derived CDR1 and CDR2 are LGHNA and YNFKEQ.

This chain's CDR3 is CASSAAGGRAKNIQYF. DNA of the CDR3: TGTGCCAGCAGCGCCGCCGGAGGGAGGGCCAAAAACATTCAGTACTTC. The rearrangement links TRBV9 to TRBJ2-4, with D possibly matching TRBD2 (6 bases). The CDR3 consists of 16 residues. Trimming stripped 3 bases from V and 1 base from J, with 14 bases between. Germline V CDR1 and CDR2: SGDLS, YYNGEE.

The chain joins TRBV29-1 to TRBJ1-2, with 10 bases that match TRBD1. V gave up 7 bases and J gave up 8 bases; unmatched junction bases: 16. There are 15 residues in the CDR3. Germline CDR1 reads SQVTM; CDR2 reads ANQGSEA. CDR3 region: CSAASTGTGEEGYTF. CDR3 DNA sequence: TGCAGCGCCGCCAGTACCGGGACAGGGGAAGAAGGCTACACCTTC. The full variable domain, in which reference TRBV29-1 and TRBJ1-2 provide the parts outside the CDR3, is SAVISQKPSRDICQRGTSLTIQCQVDSQVTMMFWYRQQPGQSLTLIATANQGSEATYESGFVIDKFPISRPNLTFSTLTVSNMSPEDSSIYLCSAASTGTGEEGYTFGSGTRLTVV.

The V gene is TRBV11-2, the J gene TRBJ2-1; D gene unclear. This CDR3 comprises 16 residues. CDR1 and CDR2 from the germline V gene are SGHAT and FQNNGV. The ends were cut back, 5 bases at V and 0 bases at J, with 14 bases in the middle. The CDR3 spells CASSPQPGSSYNEQFF. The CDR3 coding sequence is TGTGCCAGCAGCCCGCAGCCAGGAAGCTCCTACAATGAGCAGTTCTTC. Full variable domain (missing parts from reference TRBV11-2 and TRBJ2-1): EAGVAQSPRYKIIEKRQSVAFWCNPISGHATLYWYQQILGQGPKLLIQFQNNGVVDDSQLPKDRFSAERLKGVDSTLKIQPAKLEDSAVYLCASSPQPGSSYNEQFFGPGTRLTVL.

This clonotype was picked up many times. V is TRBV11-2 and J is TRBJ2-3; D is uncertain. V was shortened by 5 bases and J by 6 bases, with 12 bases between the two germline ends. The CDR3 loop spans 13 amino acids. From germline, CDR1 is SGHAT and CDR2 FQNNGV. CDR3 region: CASSGGQADTQYF. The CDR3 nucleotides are TGTGCCAGCAGCGGCGGCCAGGCGGATACGCAGTATTTT.

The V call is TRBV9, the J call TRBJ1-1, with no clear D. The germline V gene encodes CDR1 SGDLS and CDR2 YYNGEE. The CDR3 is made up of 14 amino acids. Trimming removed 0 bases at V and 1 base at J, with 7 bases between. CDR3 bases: TGTGCCAGCAGCGTAGTTCTGAAGAACACTGAAGCTTTCTTT. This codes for CASSVVLKNTEAFF.

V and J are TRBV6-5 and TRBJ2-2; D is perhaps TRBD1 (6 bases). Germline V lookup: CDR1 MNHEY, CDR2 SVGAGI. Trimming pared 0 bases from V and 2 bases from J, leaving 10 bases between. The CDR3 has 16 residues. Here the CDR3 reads CASSYSGTSNTGELFF. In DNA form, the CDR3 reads TGTGCCAGCAGTTACTCCGGGACAAGTAACACCGGGGAGCTGTTTTTT.